The clone carrying this TCR beta chain was recorded at least ten times. Its target is not known. This entry belongs to a study of T cells in Graves' hyperthyroidism and ophthalmopathy. RNA transcripts served as the template for amplifying TCR beta CDR3 regions. The TCR CDR3 was amplified in a first-round RT-PCR using the HTBI primer set. In TCRdb, the multiplex PCR reads were re-called with MiXCR into one record per CDR3 protein. The sample lists around 620,000 distinct CDR3 sequences; under 20% were seen once. CDR3 length equals 13 residues. From germline, CDR1 is SNHLY and CDR2 FYNNEI. Deletions cut 8 bases from V and 3 bases from J, with 13 bases between. General observations from the study: Blood samples included most of the expanded thyroid clonotypes exceeding 0.001.

Sample: blood. The TCR was taken from a woman in her 30s with Graves' hyperthyroidism. The chain couples TRBV2 to TRBJ1-1, with D uncertain. The DNA for the CDR3 is TGTGCCAGCGGGGTACAGATATACACTGAAGCTTTCTTT. Amino acids: CASGVQIYTEAFF.